This T cell receptor beta chain was identified in a study of radiotherapy plus CTLA-4 blockade in lung cancer. Study-wide background: Overall, roughly 17% of patients showed an objective response, while roughly 28% attained disease control.

Clones were read by immunoSEQ multiplex PCR, and TCRdb kept only the in-frame ones, dropping some. This sample has around 78,000 clones, with about four fifths found just once. Deletions cut 0 bases from V and 0 bases from J, with 8 bases between. Germline V lookup: CDR1 LNHNV, CDR2 YYDKDF (reference sequence). This CDR3 has 15 amino acids. The receptor was derived from a human donor with non-small cell lung cancer who had a partial response to radiotherapy plus ipilimumab. Some clones in this sample may be carry-over from other donors' samples. The rearrangement uses TRBV15 and TRBJ1-1; D unclear. The source was peripheral blood, collected from a patient treated with radiotherapy plus ipilimumab. The CDR3 spells CATSRDRYMNTEAFF. CDR3 coding DNA: TGTGCCACCAGCAGAGATAGATATATGAACACTGAAGCTTTCTTT.